The clone carrying this T cell receptor (beta chain) was observed a handful of times. The PCR made use of 60 Vbeta and 13 Jbeta primers. Methods used by the authors: Later work found approximately 87 million unique TCR beta chains, with 9 million to 13 million shared. TCRdb's table, derived via immunoSEQ multiplex PCR, lists solely in-frame clones and lacks some. From that table come the V and J calls and clone size; the DNA was used to work out D and trimming. The profile shows 150,000 or so clones, around 68% of them singletons. This specimen belongs to a study of cytomegalovirus exposure and HLA in healthy donors. Germline lookup yields CDR1 SGHTA and CDR2 FQGNSA. The CDR3 has 16 amino acids. Unmatched junction bases numbered 4, after V lost 3 bases and J lost 2 bases.

This chain uses TRBV7-2 with TRBJ2-3; 11 nucleotides align to TRBD1. Material for sequencing was PBMCs. The sequence derives from a man aged 25 to 40 in good health and CMV-seronegative. This CDR3 is CASSFIGQGATDTQYF. The CDR3 bases are TGTGCCAGCAGCTTTATCGGACAGGGGGCCACAGATACGCAGTATTTT.